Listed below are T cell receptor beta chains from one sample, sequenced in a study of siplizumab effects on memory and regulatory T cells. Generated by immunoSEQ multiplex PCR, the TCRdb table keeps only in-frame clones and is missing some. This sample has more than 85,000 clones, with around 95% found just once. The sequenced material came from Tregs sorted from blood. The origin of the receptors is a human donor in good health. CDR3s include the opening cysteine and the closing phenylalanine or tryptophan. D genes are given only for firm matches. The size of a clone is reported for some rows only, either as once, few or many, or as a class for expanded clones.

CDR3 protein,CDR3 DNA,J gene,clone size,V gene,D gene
CSVTGGGGTIYF,TGCAGCGTCACAGGGGGCGGCGGCACCATATATTTT,TRBJ1-3,.,TRBV29-1,TRBD1
CASSLSGVAGGTDTQYF,TGTGCCAGCAGCTTGAGTGGGGTAGCGGGGGGCACAGATACGCAGTATTTT,TRBJ2-3,.,TRBV11-2,TRBD2
CAISERQGMNTEAFF,TGTGCCATCAGTGAGCGACAGGGAATGAACACTGAAGCTTTCTTT,TRBJ1-1,.,TRBV10-3,TRBD1
CASSRHPGLAGGRSYNEQFF,TGTGCCAGCAGCCGACACCCGGGACTAGCGGGAGGGCGATCCTACAATGAGCAGTTCTTC,TRBJ2-1,.,TRBV13,TRBD2
CASSLDREFGEKLFF,TGTGCCAGCAGCTTAGACAGGGAGTTCGGTGAAAAACTGTTTTTT,TRBJ1-4,once,TRBV7-9,.
CAGGIIGYTF,TGTGCCGGAGGTATTATCGGCTACACCTTC,TRBJ1-2,.,TRBV30,.
CSVRGSYEQYF,TGCAGTGTAAGGGGAAGCTACGAGCAGTACTTC,TRBJ2-7,.,TRBV20-1,.
CASSNRGGDEKLFF,TGTGCCAGCAGTAACAGGGGCGGTGATGAAAAACTGTTTTTT,TRBJ1-4,.,TRBV6-5,TRBD1
CASSGPGLYSNQPQHF,TGTGCCAGTAGTGGCCCGGGACTTTATAGCAATCAGCCCCAGCATTTT,TRBJ1-5,.,TRBV19,.
CAWSNIGQGVGYEQYF,TGTGCCTGGAGTAATATCGGACAGGGGGTTGGCTACGAGCAGTACTTC,TRBJ2-7,.,TRBV30,TRBD1
CASRSSRSPFF,TGTGCCAGCAGGTCGTCCAGGTCGCCTTTCTTT,TRBJ1-1,.,TRBV28,.
CASSLTLGTVFEQYF,TGCGCCAGCAGCTTGACTCTCGGGACAGTATTCGAGCAGTACTTC,TRBJ2-7,.,TRBV5-1,TRBD1
CASSQGGLAGVGTGELFF,TGCGCCAGCAGCCAAGGGGGACTAGCGGGAGTAGGTACCGGGGAGCTGTTTTTT,TRBJ2-2,few,TRBV4-1,TRBD2
CASSRTGVGQPQHF,TGTGCCAGTAGTAGAACAGGGGTGGGTCAGCCCCAGCATTTT,TRBJ1-5,.,TRBV19,TRBD1
CASSTARRGITDTQYF,TGTGCCAGTAGTACAGCTCGCCGGGGGATCACAGATACGCAGTATTTT,TRBJ2-3,.,TRBV2,.
CASSLDQILYGYTF,TGCGCCAGCAGCTTGGATCAGATCCTGTATGGCTACACCTTC,TRBJ1-2,.,TRBV5-1,.
CASSPHYEQYF,TGTGCCAGCAGTCCCCACTACGAGCAGTACTTC,TRBJ2-7,once,TRBV6-5,.
CASSKGLREHEQYF,TGTGCCAGCAGTAAGGGGTTAAGGGAACACGAGCAGTACTTC,TRBJ2-7,.,TRBV27,.
CASSHRMQSGYTF,TGTGCCAGCAGCCACAGGATGCAGAGTGGCTACACCTTC,TRBJ1-2,.,TRBV4-2,.
CASKGQPPWYF,TGTGCCAGCAAGGGACAGCCCCCGTGGTACTTC,TRBJ2-5,.,TRBV6-4,TRBD1
CASRDTLTGRDQPQHF,TGCGCCAGCCGAGACACATTGACAGGCCGAGATCAGCCCCAGCATTTT,TRBJ1-5,.,TRBV4-1,.
CASSDSPTGQLNTEAFF,TGTGCCAGCTCGGATTCTCCCACGGGACAGCTAAACACTGAAGCTTTCTTT,TRBJ1-1,.,TRBV18,TRBD1
CASSVVSGSFAGELFF,TGTGCCAGCAGCGTAGTCAGCGGGAGTTTTGCCGGGGAGCTGTTTTTT,TRBJ2-2,.,TRBV9,TRBD2
CASSPLDRTGELFF,TGTGCCAGTAGTCCCCTCGATAGAACCGGGGAGCTGTTTTTT,TRBJ2-2,.,TRBV19,.
CATKKSSGNTIYF,TGTGCCACCAAGAAGAGCTCTGGAAACACCATATATTTT,TRBJ1-3,once,TRBV7-6,.
CASSLERYNEQFF,TGTGCCAGCAGCCTCGAAAGATACAATGAGCAGTTCTTC,TRBJ2-1,.,TRBV11-3,.
CASSGRAGLYNEQFF,TGTGCCAGCAGTGGTCGAGCGGGGCTCTACAATGAGCAGTTCTTC,TRBJ2-1,.,TRBV2,TRBD2
CASSFGGLAKNIQYF,TGTGCCAGCAGTTTCGGAGGGCTAGCCAAAAACATTCAGTACTTC,TRBJ2-4,.,TRBV28,.